Detailed here is one TCR beta chain. From blood CD8+ and CD4+ T cells, the TCR beta chain was sequenced. Those who served as multiple sclerosis controls were treatment-naive patients with stable or active relapsing-remitting disease. Negative isolation was applied to CD8+ and CD4+ T cells, and FACS enrichment was applied to TEMRA cells. Random hexamers were used to reverse transcribe 0.5 to 1 ug of RNA. The authors amplified TCR beta CDR3 across 54 Vbeta and 13 Jbeta using immunoSEQ multiplex PCR. TCRdb processed the immunoSEQ multiplex PCR reads anew with MiXCR; each CDR3 protein has one entry. The data contain roughly 300,000 distinct CDR3 sequences, 85% of them singletons. From germline, CDR1 is MDHEN and CDR2 SYDVKM. CDR3 length: 13 residues. The V and J ends lost 5 bases and 8 bases respectively, with 10 bases between them. The entry originates in a study of CD8 T cells in Susac syndrome.

The rearrangement joins TRBV28 to TRBJ2-6, with D possibly TRBD1 on 6 matching bases. This TCR was recovered from a human donor with multiple sclerosis. Sequencing was done on a sample of CD8+ T cells from PBMCs. CDR3 sequence: CASSRTDTNVLTF. The CDR3 DNA reads as TGTGCCAGCAGTCGGACAGATACCAACGTCCTGACTTTC.